This entry describes one T cell receptor beta chain. Antigen unknown. Assay execution proceeded at the deep level. Clones were read by immunoSEQ multiplex PCR, and TCRdb kept only the in-frame ones, dropping some. The sample consists of a few million clones, more than 90% of them appearing once. This sample was taken from a study of shared clonotypes between healthy human individuals. The study's findings and limits: Memory subsets generally showed lower estimated richness than naive subsets. Clonotype sharing across four donors was observed for about 5.5% of naive CD4 clonotypes. All-four-donor shared clonotypes had higher generation probabilities than non-shared clonotypes did.

Germline CDR1 ENHRY, CDR2 SYGVKD. CDR3 length equals 13 residues. V gave up 4 bases and J gave up 4 bases, with 10 bases separating them. V usage is TRBV10-3 and J usage is TRBJ1-2; no definite D call. This TCR was sampled from a man between 18 and 35 years old in good health. The source material was naive CD4+ T cells sorted from blood. Stated subset: CD45RA+ positively selected. This CDR3 is CAISVGKAYGYTF. CDR3 in DNA: TGTGCCATCAGTGTAGGGAAGGCCTATGGCTACACCTTC.